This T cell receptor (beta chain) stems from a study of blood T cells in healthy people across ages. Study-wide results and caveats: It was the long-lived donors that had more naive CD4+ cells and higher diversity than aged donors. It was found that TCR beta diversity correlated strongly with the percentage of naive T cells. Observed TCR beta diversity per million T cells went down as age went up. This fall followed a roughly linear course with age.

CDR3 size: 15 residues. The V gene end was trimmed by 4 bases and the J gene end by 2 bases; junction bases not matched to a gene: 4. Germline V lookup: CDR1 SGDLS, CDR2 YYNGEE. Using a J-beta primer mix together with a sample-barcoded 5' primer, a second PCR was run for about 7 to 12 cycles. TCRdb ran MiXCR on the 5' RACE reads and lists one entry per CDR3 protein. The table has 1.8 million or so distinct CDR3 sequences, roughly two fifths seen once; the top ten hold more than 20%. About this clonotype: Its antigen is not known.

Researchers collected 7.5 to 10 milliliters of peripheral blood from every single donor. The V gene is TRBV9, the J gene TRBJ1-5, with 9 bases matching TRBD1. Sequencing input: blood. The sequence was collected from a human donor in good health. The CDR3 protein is CASSPDRGGNQPQHF. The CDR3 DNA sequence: TGTGCCAGCAGCCCGGACAGGGGAGGCAATCAGCCCCAGCATTTT.